The next 6 T cell receptor beta chains were all read from a single sample in a study of naive and memory T cell subsets. Both TRBC1 and TRBC2 were covered by a beta constant-region primer of two equimolar oligonucleotides. Four rounds of PCR amplified the ligated cDNA using nested alpha and beta constant-region primers plus SP2. TCRdb recomputed calls from the UMI-ligation and nested PCR reads with MiXCR, one row per CDR3 protein. The data show approximately 80,000 distinct CDR3 sequences, about 8.2% seen once. The sample comprised naive CD8+ T cells from blood. The source is a human donor in good health.

This clonotype was seen a single time. The chain couples TRBV4-1 to TRBJ2-7; TRBD2 agrees at 7 bases. The CDR3 contains 16 residues. Germline V gives CDR1 MGHRA, CDR2 YSYEKL. V lost 4 bases and J lost 0; bases outside the gene matches: 9. CDR3 region: CASSPLGSGTSYEQYF. CDR3 nucleotides: TGCGCCAGCAGCCCTCTGGGGAGCGGGACCTCCTACGAGCAGTACTTC.

V and J are TRBV10-3 and TRBJ2-3; D may be TRBD1 or TRBD2 (6 bases each). CDR1 ENHRY and CDR2 SYGVKD come from the germline V gene. There are 14 residues in the CDR3. The ends were cut back, 10 bases at V and 4 bases at J, with 18 bases in the middle. The CDR3 DNA follows: TGTGCCACCTGGAGTGGGGGGCAGGCAGATACGCAGTATTTT. Residues: CATWSGGQADTQYF.

This clonotype has a handful of counts. V and J are TRBV4-3 and TRBJ2-1; 9 bases align to TRBD1. The CDR3 runs to 20 residues. V lost 4 bases to trimming and J lost 5 bases; unmatched junction nucleotides: 21. Germline CDR1 reads LGHNA; CDR2 reads YSLEER. The CDR3: CASSPRDRDESYLSDNEQFF. The CDR3 nucleotides read TGCGCCAGCAGCCCCCGGGACAGGGATGAGTCTTACCTGTCCGACAATGAGCAGTTCTTC.

This clonotype was observed a few times. Here the CDR3 reads CASSQLILSGSGANVLTF. The CDR3 DNA is TGTGCCAGCAGCCAACTGATCCTCTCCGGCTCTGGGGCCAACGTCCTGACTTTC. The genes are TRBV3-1 and TRBJ2-6; D is unclear. V gave up 2 bases and J gave up 0 bases, with 14 bases separating them. In germline, CDR1 is LGHDT, CDR2 YNNKEL (reference sequence). The CDR3 runs 18 residues.

This clonotype was detected ten times or more. The genes are TRBV27 and TRBJ2-3, with 8 bases aligning to TRBD2. CDR3 size: 18 residues. V trimming: 3 bases; J trimming: 3 bases; junction bases outside the gene matches: 14. The germline gives CDR1 MNHEY, CDR2 SMNVEV (reference sequence). CDR3 sequence: CASSFIYPRGRWTDTQYF. The CDR3 DNA reads TGTGCCAGCAGTTTTATTTATCCCCGCGGGAGGTGGACAGATACGCAGTATTTT.

The rearrangement joins TRBV25-1 to TRBJ2-7; tentative D call: TRBD2 (6 bases). Trimming removed 3 bases from V and 3 bases from J, with 9 bases in between. Germline V CDR1 and CDR2: MGHDK, SYGVNS. This CDR3 is built from 13 residues. The CDR3 sequence: CASSEGRFYEQYF. Here the CDR3 DNA reads TGTGCCAGCAGTGAGGGGAGGTTCTACGAGCAGTACTTC.